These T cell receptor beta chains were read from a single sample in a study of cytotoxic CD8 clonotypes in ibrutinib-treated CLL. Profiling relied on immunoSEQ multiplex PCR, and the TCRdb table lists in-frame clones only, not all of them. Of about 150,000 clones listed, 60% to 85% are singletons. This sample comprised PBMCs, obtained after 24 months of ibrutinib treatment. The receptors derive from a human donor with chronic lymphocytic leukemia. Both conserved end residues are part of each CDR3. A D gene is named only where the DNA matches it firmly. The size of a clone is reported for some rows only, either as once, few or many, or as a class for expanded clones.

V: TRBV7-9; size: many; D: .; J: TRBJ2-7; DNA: TGTGCCAGCAGCCGCGAGGGGGGATACGAGCAGTACTTC; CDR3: CASSREGGYEQYF
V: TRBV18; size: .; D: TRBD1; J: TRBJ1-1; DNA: TGTGCCAGCTCACCGGCAGGGGGCGAGAGGCCTGAAGCTTTCTTT; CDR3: CASSPAGGERPEAFF
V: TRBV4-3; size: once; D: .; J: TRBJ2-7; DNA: TGCGCCAGCAGCCAAGGTGCCGGTAATTCGTACGAGCAGTACTTC; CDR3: CASSQGAGNSYEQYF
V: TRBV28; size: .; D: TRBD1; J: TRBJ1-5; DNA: TGTGCCAGCGGACAGGGTAATCAGCCCCAGCATTTT; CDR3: CASGQGNQPQHF
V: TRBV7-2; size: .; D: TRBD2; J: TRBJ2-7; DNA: TGTGCCAGCAGCCACGGGACTAGCGGAGCCGGATACGAGCAGTACTTC; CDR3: CASSHGTSGAGYEQYF
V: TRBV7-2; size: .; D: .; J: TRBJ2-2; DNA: TGTGCCAGCAGCTCCCCGACTCCACCCAGAGAAACCGGGGAGCTGTTTTTT; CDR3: CASSSPTPPRETGELFF
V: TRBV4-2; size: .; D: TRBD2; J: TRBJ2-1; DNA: TGTGCCAGCAGCCTCTCGGGAGGGCGTGAGCAGTTCTTC; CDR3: CASSLSGGREQFF
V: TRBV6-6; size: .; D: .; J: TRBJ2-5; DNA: TGTGCCAGCAGTCCGCGGGACATCCAAGAGACCCAGTACTTC; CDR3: CASSPRDIQETQYF
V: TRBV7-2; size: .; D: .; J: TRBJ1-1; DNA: TGTGCCAGCAGCTTAGATTGGGAGGACACTGAAGCTTTCTTT; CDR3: CASSLDWEDTEAFF
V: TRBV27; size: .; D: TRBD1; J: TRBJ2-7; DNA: TGTGCCAGCAGTTTATCCGGGACAGGGGGCTGGTACGAGCAGTACTTC; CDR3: CASSLSGTGGWYEQYF
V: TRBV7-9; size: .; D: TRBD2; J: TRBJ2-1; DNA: TGTGCCAGCAGCCAGGCCCTAGCGGGAAACAATGAGCAGTTCTTC; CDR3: CASSQALAGNNEQFF
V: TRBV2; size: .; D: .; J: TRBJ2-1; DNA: TGTGCCAGCAGGGCCCTCAGCGGAGGGGCCCATGAGCAGTTCTTC; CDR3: CASRALSGGAHEQFF
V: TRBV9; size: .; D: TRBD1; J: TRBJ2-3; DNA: TGTGCCAGCACCCACCCGAGGGGGACAGGCGCACAACCAGATACGCAGTATTTT; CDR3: CASTHPRGTGAQPDTQYF
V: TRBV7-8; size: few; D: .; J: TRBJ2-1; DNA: TGTGCCAGCAGCTTAGGGGGGGACTACAATGAGCAGTTCTTC; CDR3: CASSLGGDYNEQFF
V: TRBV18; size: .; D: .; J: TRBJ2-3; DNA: TGTGCCAGCTCACCACCGATGGGCAGGACCACAGATACGCAGTATTTT; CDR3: CASSPPMGRTTDTQYF
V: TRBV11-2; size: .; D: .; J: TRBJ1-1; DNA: TGTGCCAGCAGCTTAGAGGGTTCGAACACTGAAGCTTTCTTT; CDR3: CASSLEGSNTEAFF
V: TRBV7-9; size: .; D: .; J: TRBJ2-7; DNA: TGTGCCAGCAGCTTGGGGACCCTGGGAGGAGGGGAGCAGTACTTC; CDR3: CASSLGTLGGGEQYF